Listed here are 27 T cell receptor beta chains from one sample, sequenced in a study of blood T cell repertoires in COVID-19. TCRdb's copy holds only in-frame clones and misses some; the assay was immunoSEQ multiplex PCR. The sample shows around 100,000 clones, roughly 76% of them seen only once. The material sequenced was peripheral blood. The receptors stem from an elderly man with COVID-19, enrolled during active disease.

The CDR3 DNA follows: TGTGCCAGCACCGGGGGGGGCTACGAGCAGTACTTC. This sequence encodes CASTGGGYEQYF. The chain uses TRBV11-2 and TRBJ2-7; TRBD2 agrees at 8 bases. This CDR3 has 12 amino acids. The germline CDR1 and CDR2 sequences are SGHAT and FQNNGV. V dropped 7 bases and J dropped 3; count of bases not matched to a gene: 2.

The rearrangement links TRBV19 to TRBJ1-6; tentatively, D is TRBD1 (6 bases). CDR3 length: 15 amino acids. The ends were cut back, 5 bases at V and 7 bases at J, with 15 bases in the middle. Looked up from germline, CDR1 is LNHDA and CDR2 is SQIVND (reference sequence). The CDR3 protein is CASSPRGRGNSPLHF. CDR3 DNA sequence: TGTGCCAGTAGTCCCCGGGGCAGGGGCAATTCACCCCTCCACTTT. The full variable domain, completed using reference TRBV19 and TRBJ1-6, is DGGITQSPKYLFRKEGQNVTLSCEQNLNHDAMYWYRQDPGQGLRLIYYSQIVNDFQKGDIAEGYSVSREKKESFPLTVTSAQKNPTAFYLCASSPRGRGNSPLHFGNGTRLTVT.

V gene TRBV27 combines with J gene TRBJ2-1; no definite D call. Germline values: CDR1 MNHEY, CDR2 SMNVEV (reference sequence). V was trimmed by 4 bases and J by 0 bases, leaving 10 bases between them. The CDR3 totals 15 residues. CDR3 nucleotide sequence: TGTGCCAGCAGTTCGAGGATGGTCTCCTACAATGAGCAGTTCTTC. As protein: CASSSRMVSYNEQFF.

This rearrangement joins TRBV2 to TRBJ1-1, with D possibly TRBD1 on 5 matching bases. Germline-derived CDR1 and CDR2 are SNHLY and FYNNEI. This CDR3 has 14 residues. V dropped 6 bases and J dropped 1 base, with 12 bases sitting between them. The CDR3 sequence is CASSDRQTNTEAFF. CDR3 in DNA: TGTGCCAGCAGCGACCGACAGACGAACACTGAAGCTTTCTTT.

V and J are TRBV18 and TRBJ1-5; 11 bases map to TRBD1. The CDR3 runs to 14 residues. V gave up 9 bases and J gave up 7 bases; unmatched junction bases: 8. The germline gives CDR1 KGHSH, CDR2 LQKENI. DNA of the CDR3: TGTGCCAGTCGGACAGGGGGCTCGGGACAGCCCCAGCATTTT. As protein: CASRTGGSGQPQHF.

This chain links TRBV7-2 with TRBJ2-5; D may be TRBD2 (7 bases). The CDR3 is 15 amino acids. Germline V lookup: CDR1 SGHTA, CDR2 FQGNSA. Trimming stripped 2 bases from V and 5 bases from J, with 15 bases between. This CDR3 is CASSLFRGALETQYF. In DNA form, the CDR3 reads TGTGCCAGCAGCTTATTCCGGGGGGCCTTGGAGACCCAGTACTTC.

This rearrangement joins TRBV6-2 or TRBV6-3 to TRBJ1-6; weak D call: TRBD1 (6 bases). V lost 5 bases, J lost 9 bases, and 11 bases lay in between. Per germline, CDR1 MNHEY and CDR2 SVGEGT. The CDR3 extends over 13 amino acids. CDR3 nucleotides: TGTGCCAGCAGTACTACAGGGAGTTCACCCCTCCACTTT. This sequence encodes CASSTTGSSPLHF.

This clone has only a few counts. The rearrangement uses TRBV7-8 and TRBJ1-4; D is unresolved. Between the trimmed V and J ends, which lost 5 bases and 0 bases, there was a span of 10 bases. The CDR3 is 15 residues long. CDR1 and CDR2 (germline): SGHVS, FQNEAQ. The DNA for the CDR3 is TGTGCCAGCAGCGGCGACACATCAACTAATGAAAAACTGTTTTTT. Translation: CASSGDTSTNEKLFF.

The rearrangement joins TRBV19 to TRBJ1-5, with 10 bases aligning to TRBD1. The trim removed 4 bases at V and 2 bases at J, leaving 2 bases unmatched. This CDR3 has 15 residues. Germline V CDR1 and CDR2: LNHDA, SQIVND (reference sequence). The CDR3 sequence: CASSTGTGGNQPQHF. The CDR3 DNA sequence: TGTGCCAGTAGTACCGGGACAGGGGGCAATCAGCCCCAGCATTTT.

This chain uses TRBV5-1 with TRBJ2-3; D not resolved. Between the trimmed V and J ends, which lost 0 bases and 6 bases, there was a span of 11 bases. The CDR3 is made up of 14 amino acids. CDR1 SGHRS and CDR2 YFSETQ come from the germline V gene. CDR3: CASSLDSRRDTQYF. The CDR3 DNA is TGCGCCAGCAGCTTGGACTCACGCAGGGATACGCAGTATTTT.

The chain recombines TRBV6-5 with TRBJ2-7, with 12 nucleotides matching TRBD2. CDR1 MNHEY and CDR2 SVGAGI come from the germline V gene. The CDR3 covers 13 residues. J lost 2 bases, V lost 10 bases, and 3 bases had no gene match. In DNA, the CDR3 is TGTGCCACAAGGACTAGCGGGACCTACGAGCAGTACTTC. Translated: CATRTSGTYEQYF.

The CDR3, as DNA: TGTGCCAGCAGCCTCCGGACAGGGGGCGCGGGTGGGGCCAACGTCCTGACTTTC. Translation gives CASSLRTGGAGGANVLTF. The chain carries TRBV3-1 (or the pseudogene TRBV3-2) and TRBJ2-6; TRBD1 agrees at 11 bases. This CDR3 comprises 18 residues. J lost 3 bases, V lost 4 bases, and 8 bases had no gene match. CDR1 is LGHDT and CDR2 is YNNKEL in the germline V gene (reference sequence).

This clone was seen just once. V and J are TRBV19 and TRBJ1-1; D gene ambiguous. The CDR3 sequence is 15 residues long. The V gene's germline CDR1 is LNHDA and CDR2 SQIVND (reference sequence). V lost 3 bases to trimming and J lost 1 base, with 12 bases between them. This chain's CDR3 is CASSILGRKNTEAFF. CDR3 bases: TGTGCCAGTAGTATTCTCGGGAGAAAGAACACTGAAGCTTTCTTT.

This chain joins TRBV5-1 and TRBJ1-1; 7 positions match TRBD1. CDR1 and CDR2 from the germline V gene are SGHRS and YFSETQ. The CDR3 is 14 residues long. J gave up 1 base and V 4 bases, and 4 bases lay outside the gene matches. The CDR3 region is CASSLTGTNTEAFF. The CDR3 region has the DNA TGCGCCAGCAGCCTGACAGGGACGAACACTGAAGCTTTCTTT.

The chain has TRBV6-5 and TRBJ2-5, with TRBD2 matching 7 bases. Germline trimming cut 4 bases from V and 5 bases from J; bases unmatched to any gene: 10. The CDR3 sequence is 15 residues long. CDR1 and CDR2 (germline): MNHEY, SVGAGI. The CDR3 protein is CASSSLALDRETQYF. CDR3 in DNA: TGTGCCAGCAGTTCACTAGCGTTGGACCGTGAGACCCAGTACTTC.

The rearrangement joins TRBV12-5 to TRBJ1-5, with 7 bases fitting TRBD1. The V and J ends lost 0 bases and 4 bases, in that order; junction bases with no gene match: 6. Germline V gene sequence: CDR1 LGHNT, CDR2 FRNRAP. CDR3 size: 16 residues. CDR3 in amino acids: CASGLVQGFGNQPQHF. In DNA form, the CDR3 reads TGTGCTAGTGGTTTGGTACAGGGGTTTGGAAATCAGCCCCAGCATTTT.

CDR3 coding DNA: TGTGCCAGTAGGTCACAGGGGGGAAGCTACGAGCAGTACTTC. It is translated as CASRSQGGSYEQYF. The genes are TRBV19 and TRBJ2-7, with 8 bases identical to TRBD1. The CDR3 length is 14 residues. Germline V gene sequence: CDR1 LNHDA, CDR2 SQIVND (reference sequence). Germline trimming cut 6 bases from V and 3 bases from J; bases unmatched to any gene: 7.

This chain joins TRBV5-1 and TRBJ1-1; maybe TRBD1 (6 bases). The CDR3 has 16 amino acids. Germline CDR1 is SGHRS and CDR2 is YFSETQ. V lost 0 bases and J lost 4, with 16 bases in between. CDR3 protein: CASSLATTGSSTEAFF. The CDR3, as DNA: TGCGCCAGCAGCTTGGCTACAACAGGGTCGAGCACTGAAGCTTTCTTT.

The genes are TRBV5-1 and TRBJ1-5; D possibly corresponds to TRBD1 (6 bases). The length of the CDR3 is 13 residues. V shed 3 bases and J shed 4 bases, with 8 bases lying between them. CDR1 and CDR2 from the germline V gene are SGHRS and YFSETQ. CDR3 residues: CASSSQGNQPQHF. The CDR3 DNA sequence: TGCGCCAGCAGCTCACAGGGAAATCAGCCCCAGCATTTT.

This chain uses TRBV16 with TRBJ1-6, with no clear D. V was trimmed by 4 bases and J by 10 bases, leaving 14 bases between them. Germline loops: CDR1 KGHSY, CDR2 FQNENV. The CDR3 covers 14 residues. CDR3 bases: TGTGCCAGCAGCCCGTGGGGAGAAAGATCACCCCTCCACTTT. Its protein product is CASSPWGERSPLHF.

The V and J genes are TRBV9 and TRBJ1-3; TRBD1 aligns across 11 bases. Germline lookup yields CDR1 SGDLS and CDR2 YYNGEE. This CDR3 region has 15 residues. V gave up 3 bases and J gave up 4 bases; unmatched junction bases: 3. This CDR3 reads CASSGTGGLGNTIYF. In DNA form, the CDR3 reads TGTGCCAGCAGCGGGACAGGGGGCTTAGGAAACACCATATATTTT. Drawing the rest from reference TRBV9 and TRBJ1-3, the complete variable domain is DSGVTQTPKHLITATGQRVTLRCSPRSGDLSVYWYQQSLDQGLQFLIQYYNGEERAKGNILERFSAQQFPDLHSELNLSSLELGDSALYFCASSGTGGLGNTIYFGEGSWLTVV.

The J gene is TRBJ1-6, the V gene TRBV14, with TRBD1 matching 7 bases. CDR3 length: 14 amino acids. Germline loops: CDR1 SGHDN, CDR2 FVKESK. V gave up 2 bases and J gave up 7 bases; unmatched junction bases: 2. CDR3 sequence (DNA): TGTGCCAGCAGCCAACGGGACAGAAATTCACCCCTCCACTTT. Encoded protein: CASSQRDRNSPLHF.

This chain joins TRBV5-4 and TRBJ2-7, with D possibly being TRBD2 (6 bases). The CDR3 is 14 amino acids. V was pared by 0 bases and J by 7 bases, with 14 bases between. The V gene's germline CDR1 is SGHNT and CDR2 YYREEE (reference sequence). CDR3 bases: TGTGCCAGCAGCTTGGCCCCGGGAGCTCGGGAGCAGTACTTC. It yields the protein CASSLAPGAREQYF. Supplemented by reference TRBV5-4 and TRBJ2-7, the full variable domain reads ETGVTQSPTHLIKTRGQQVTLRCSSQSGHNTVSWYQQALGQGPQFIFQYYREEENGRGNFPPRFSGLQFPNYSSELNVNALELDDSALYLCASSLAPGAREQYFGPGTRLTVT.

This clone was seen only a few times. The rearrangement links TRBV28 to TRBJ2-3; possibly TRBD1 for D (6 bases). This CDR3 spans 15 amino acids. Germline V lookup: CDR1 MDHEN, CDR2 SYDVKM. Trimming shortened V by 3 bases and J by 5 bases, and 15 bases separated the two germline ends. The CDR3, as DNA: TGTGCCAGCAGTTTGTCGGGACAAGGGATAGATACGCAGTATTTT. As protein: CASSLSGQGIDTQYF.

In nucleotides, the CDR3 is TGTGCCAGCAGTCGGAGTGGTCAGCCCCAGCATTTT. It codes for CASSRSGQPQHF. The chain carries TRBV3-1 (or the pseudogene TRBV3-2) and TRBJ1-5; D gene uncertain. The CDR3 is 12 amino acids. CDR1 is LGHDT, CDR2 YNNKEL, per germline (reference sequence). V gave up 6 bases and J gave up 6 bases, with 9 bases separating them.

V and J are TRBV5-6 and TRBJ1-4; 9 bases line up with TRBD1. Trimming cost V 7 bases and J 5 bases; bases outside gene matches: 12. The CDR3 is 16 amino acids. The V gene's germline CDR1 is SGHDT and CDR2 YYEEEE. CDR3 nucleotides: TGTGCCAGCGGGTCCCGGGACAGGGTGGGGAATGAAAAACTGTTTTTT. Amino acid sequence: CASGSRDRVGNEKLFF.

V usage is TRBV30 and J usage is TRBJ1-5; 11 bases align to TRBD1. The CDR3 spans 18 residues. With V trimmed by 2 bases and J by 0 bases, 9 bases remained unmatched. Germline V CDR1 and CDR2: GTSNPN, SVGIG (reference sequence). The CDR3 region is CAWSLPWDRGNSNQPQHF. CDR3 nucleotides: TGTGCCTGGAGTCTACCCTGGGACAGGGGGAATAGCAATCAGCCCCAGCATTTT.